This TCR beta chain was recorded in a study of blood T cell repertoires in COVID-19. Background on the study: Specimens from acute and convalescent COVID-19 originated in the United States, Italy and Spain.

CDR3 length: 17 amino acids. V trimming: 6 bases; J trimming: 8 bases; junction bases outside the gene matches: 16. Germline V gene lookup returns CDR1 MGHDK and CDR2 SYGVNS. The repertoire was sequenced with immunoSEQ multiplex PCR; TCRdb's copy has only in-frame clones and lacks some. The sample holds 350,000 to 500,000 clones; roughly 90% are singletons and the top ten take roughly 0.87%. The specimen sequenced was peripheral blood. The chain employs TRBV25-1 and TRBJ1-4; 9 nucleotides align to TRBD1. The sequence was collected from a man between 18 and 35 years old with COVID-19, enrolled during active disease. The CDR3 is CASSPMGNRGRDEKLFF. The CDR3 coding sequence is TGTGCCAGCAGCCCCATGGGAAACAGGGGGCGGGACGAAAAACTGTTTTTT.